These 29 T cell receptor beta chains were all obtained from the same sample, sequenced in a study of blood T cell repertoires in COVID-19. Here immunoSEQ multiplex PCR was the method, and the copy in TCRdb shows in-frame clones only, minus some. Here the sample spans tens of thousands of clones, 85% to 95% being singletons. The sequencing input was peripheral blood. The source of these receptors is a man in his forties or fifties with acute or convalescent COVID-19.

This clone appeared a single time. J is TRBJ1-5 and V is TRBV15; possibly TRBD1 for D (6 bases). Trimming took 6 bases from V and 3 from J, leaving 12 bases between them. This CDR3 is 14 amino acids long. Germline CDR1 LNHNV, CDR2 YYDKDF (reference sequence). CDR3 nucleotide sequence: TGTGCCACCAGTCAGGGGTATAACAATCAGCCCCAGCATTTT. Its protein product is CATSQGYNNQPQHF.

The chain links TRBV9 to TRBJ2-7; D is uncertain. Germline CDR1 and CDR2: SGDLS and YYNGEE. V was shortened by 0 bases and J by 1 base, with 14 bases between the two germline ends. CDR3 length equals 16 residues. The CDR3 coding sequence is TGTGCCAGCAGCGTAGGAAGTCTCGCGGAATCCTACGAGCAGTACTTC. Amino acid sequence: CASSVGSLAESYEQYF.

Only one count was recorded for this clone. J is TRBJ1-2 and V is TRBV24-1; a possible D gene is TRBD1 (6 bases). The CDR3 has 14 residues. V lost 2 bases, J lost 8 bases, and 14 bases lay in between. The germline V gene has CDR1 KGHDR and CDR2 SFDVKD. DNA for the CDR3: TGTGCCACCAGTGATTCCCGGACAGTTAGGGGCTACACCTTC. The encoded protein is CATSDSRTVRGYTF.

The chain couples TRBV5-1 to TRBJ2-7; the D gene is possibly TRBD2 (5 bases). Trimming took off 2 bases at V and 3 bases at J, with 15 bases between the two ends. Germline V gene sequence: CDR1 SGHRS, CDR2 YFSETQ. The CDR3 consists of 15 residues. The CDR3 loop is CASSFGLPIHYEQYF. CDR3 coding DNA: TGCGCCAGCAGCTTCGGACTTCCAATCCACTACGAGCAGTACTTC.

V usage is TRBV4-1 and J usage is TRBJ1-5; no firm D call. Trimming took off 0 bases at V and 5 bases at J, with 5 bases between the two ends. The germline V gene has CDR1 MGHRA and CDR2 YSYEKL. The CDR3 has 13 residues. CDR3 nucleotide sequence: TGCGCCAGCAGCCAAGATGTCGATCAGCCCCAGCATTTT. This sequence encodes CASSQDVDQPQHF.

CDR3 in amino acids: CASSSFSGGDYEQYF. The CDR3 nucleotides are TGCGCCAGCAGCTCCTTTAGCGGGGGGGACTACGAGCAGTACTTC. This sequence joins TRBV5-1 and TRBJ2-7, with TRBD2 identical over 11 bases. With 3 bases clipped from V and 3 bases from J, the junction kept 5 bases outside the gene matches. The V gene's germline CDR1 is SGHRS and CDR2 YFSETQ. This CDR3 has 15 amino acids.

The chain couples TRBV6-5 to TRBJ1-4; 7 positions agree with TRBD1. The length of the CDR3 is 16 residues. V shed 0 bases, J shed 6 bases, and the junction held 7 bases outside the gene matches. The germline V gene encodes CDR1 MNHEY and CDR2 SVGAGI. The CDR3 here is CASSYSTAGGDEKLFF. CDR3 DNA: TGTGCCAGCAGTTACTCGACGGCAGGGGGAGATGAAAAACTGTTTTTT.

The chain joins TRBV30 to TRBJ1-3; D gene unclear. Germline CDR1 GTSNPN, CDR2 SVGIG (reference sequence). V was cut by 2 bases and J by 4 bases, with 12 bases left in between. This CDR3 has 14 residues. The DNA for the CDR3 is TGTGCCTGGAGTAAGATGGGGAGGGGAAACACCATATATTTT. Protein product: CAWSKMGRGNTIYF.

The chain carries TRBV5-1 and TRBJ1-4, with 7 bases fitting TRBD1. CDR1 is SGHRS and CDR2 is YFSETQ in the germline V gene. This CDR3 has 15 amino acids. Trimming removed 4 bases from V and 4 bases from J; junction bases left unmatched: 7. The CDR3 coding sequence is TGCGCCAGCAGCGGTCAGGGACAGATTAATGAAAAACTGTTTTTT. It specifies CASSGQGQINEKLFF.

This clone was detected once. The chain recombines TRBV12-3 or TRBV12-4 with TRBJ1-2; TRBD1 is a possible D gene (6 bases). The ends were cut back, 6 bases at V and 6 bases at J, with 14 bases in the middle. The CDR3 length is 13 residues. The CDR3 DNA reads as TGTGCCAGCAGCTCAAACAGGGTCGATGGCTACACCTTC. Protein sequence: CASSSNRVDGYTF.

The chain uses TRBV7-2 and TRBJ2-7, with 8 positions matching TRBD1. V was pared by 5 bases and J by 6 bases, with 6 bases of the junction left unmatched. Germline CDR1 reads SGHTA; CDR2 reads FQGNSA. The CDR3 is 13 amino acids. The chain's CDR3 is CASSPRTGLEQYF. Here the CDR3 DNA reads TGTGCCAGCAGCCCCAGGACAGGGCTCGAGCAGTACTTC.

CDR3: CASGRGTTGTEAFF. Written as DNA, the CDR3 is TGTGCCAGCGGCCGAGGGACAACAGGGACTGAAGCTTTCTTT. V gene TRBV2 combines with J gene TRBJ1-1; tentatively, D is TRBD1 (6 bases). V was cut by 8 bases and J by 5 bases, with 18 bases left in between. The CDR3 runs 14 residues. CDR1 and CDR2 from the germline V gene are SNHLY and FYNNEI.

Points on this clone: This specimen includes other DNA sequences encoding the same CDR3. The rearrangement links TRBV24-1 to TRBJ2-1; TRBD2 aligns across 15 bases. Trimming took 4 bases from V and 2 from J; bases not matched to a gene: 2. The CDR3 covers 17 residues. Germline values: CDR1 KGHDR, CDR2 SFDVKD. The CDR3 here is CATSDGTSGGTYNEQFF. As DNA, the CDR3 is TGTGCCACCAGTGACGGGACTAGCGGGGGGACCTACAATGAGCAGTTCTTC.

The rearrangement joins TRBV4-2 to TRBJ2-2, with D perhaps matching TRBD2 (5 bases). Deletions cut 3 bases from V and 4 bases from J, with 15 bases between. CDR3 length equals 16 residues. Germline V lookup: CDR1 LGHNA, CDR2 YNFKEQ. As DNA, the CDR3 is TGTGCCAGCAGCCAGCGGCCAACGGCGGGCACCGGGGAGCTGTTTTTT. It codes for CASSQRPTAGTGELFF.

The chain uses TRBV12-3 or TRBV12-4 and TRBJ1-1, with D unclear. CDR3 length: 13 residues. V dropped 5 bases and J dropped 10 bases, with 17 bases sitting between them. In nucleotides, the CDR3 is TGTGCCAGCAGTCTCCAAGGGAGTACGGGAGCTTTCTTT. Protein: CASSLQGSTGAFF.

This clone was seen more than once but under ten times. The gene calls are TRBV19 and TRBJ2-2; maybe TRBD1 (5 bases). CDR1 and CDR2 from the germline V gene are LNHDA and SQIVND (reference sequence). The CDR3 is 14 amino acids. V gave up 6 bases and J gave up 4 bases, with 12 bases separating them. CDR3 loop: CASRETELTGELFF. In nucleotides, the CDR3 is TGTGCCAGTAGGGAGACAGAGCTCACCGGGGAGCTGTTTTTT.

This clone is a singleton in its sample. The chain links TRBV5-1 to TRBJ2-1; 10 bases map to TRBD1. V lost 1 base and J lost 10; bases outside the gene matches: 11. Germline assignment: CDR1 SGHRS and CDR2 YFSETQ. CDR3 size: 16 residues. The CDR3 region has the DNA TGCGCCAGCAGCTTGACAGGACAGGGGGGTACTTACGAGCAGTTCTTC. This sequence encodes CASSLTGQGGTYEQFF.

The CDR3 region is CASSQGQYSPGNTIYF. The CDR3 bases are TGCGCCAGCAGCCAAGGACAGTATTCTCCTGGAAACACCATATATTTT. This chain links TRBV5-1 with TRBJ1-3, with D tentatively TRBD1 (6 bases). The V gene's germline CDR1 is SGHRS and CDR2 YFSETQ. The CDR3 consists of 16 residues. The V and J ends lost 4 bases and 2 bases respectively, with 16 bases between them.

This chain connects TRBV10-3 to TRBJ1-2; TRBD1 matches 7 bases. The CDR3 contains 15 residues. Trimming removed 6 bases from V and 4 bases from J; junction bases left unmatched: 11. Germline assignment: CDR1 ENHRY and CDR2 SYGVKD. The DNA of the CDR3 is TGTGCCATCAGCCCGGGACAGTCGGTTCGCTATGGCTACACCTTC. Its protein is CAISPGQSVRYGYTF.

Concerning this clone itself: Different DNA sequences within this sample yield the same CDR3. The chain combines TRBV29-1 with TRBJ1-4; TRBD1 matches at 8 bases. Germline V gives CDR1 SQVTM, CDR2 ANQGSEA. This CDR3 has 13 residues. With 6 bases clipped from V and 1 base from J, the junction kept 1 base outside the gene matches. This CDR3 reads CSVGTGTNEKLFF. CDR3 bases: TGCAGCGTGGGGACAGGAACTAATGAAAAACTGTTTTTT.

The genes are TRBV12-3 or TRBV12-4 and TRBJ2-3, with 7 bases aligning to TRBD1. V trimming: 5 bases; J trimming: 14 bases; junction bases outside the gene matches: 10. There are 12 residues in the CDR3. The CDR3 bases are TGTGCCAGCAGTGGGACAGTTGTAAGGCGGTATTTT. Protein sequence: CASSGTVVRRYF.

The chain recombines TRBV19 with TRBJ1-2; 9 bases fit TRBD1. J was trimmed by 8 bases and V by 5 bases; bases with no gene match: 12. Germline values: CDR1 LNHDA, CDR2 SQIVND (reference sequence). This CDR3 spans 15 amino acids. CDR3 nucleotides: TGTGCCAGTAGTGGCCTCCACCGGGACAGGGCGGGCTACACCTTC. Translation gives CASSGLHRDRAGYTF. The full variable domain, with the rest looked up from reference TRBV19 and TRBJ1-2, is DGGITQSPKYLFRKEGQNVTLSCEQNLNHDAMYWYRQDPGQGLRLIYYSQIVNDFQKGDIAEGYSVSREKKESFPLTVTSAQKNPTAFYLCASSGLHRDRAGYTFGSGTRLTVV.

The genes are TRBV6-5 and TRBJ2-1, with D perhaps TRBD1 (6 bases). The CDR3 contains 14 residues. V was pared by 7 bases and J by 4 bases, with 14 bases between. Looked up from germline, CDR1 is MNHEY and CDR2 is SVGAGI. For the CDR3, the DNA is TGTGCCAGCAATATCAGGACAGCATACAATGAGCAGTTCTTC. It encodes CASNIRTAYNEQFF.

This chain uses TRBV30 with TRBJ2-7, with TRBD2 as a possible D gene (7 bases). The CDR3 totals 12 residues. V lost 3 bases and J 7 bases, leaving 13 bases between the germline ends. The germline CDR1 and CDR2 sequences are GTSNPN and SVGIG (reference sequence). CDR3 protein: CAWRRGGEEQYF. CDR3 in DNA: TGTGCCTGGAGGAGGGGGGGCGAGGAGCAGTACTTC.

The genes are TRBV29-1 and TRBJ2-3; 8 bases match TRBD2. CDR3 length equals 14 residues. Germline loops: CDR1 SQVTM, CDR2 ANQGSEA. V was clipped by 1 base and J by 9 bases; unmatched bases: 9. The CDR3 reads CSVEAGGPRETQYF. As DNA, the CDR3 is TGCAGCGTTGAAGCGGGGGGGCCTCGTGAGACGCAGTATTTT.

The chain couples TRBV28 to TRBJ1-2; 9 positions agree with TRBD1. There are 13 residues in the CDR3. CDR1 and CDR2 from the germline V gene are MDHEN and SYDVKM. The J segment lost 8 bases and the V segment lost 5 bases, leaving 6 bases of the junction unmatched. The CDR3 spells CASSMWDREGYTF. The CDR3, as DNA: TGTGCCAGCAGTATGTGGGACAGGGAGGGCTACACCTTC.

This chain connects TRBV7-8 to TRBJ2-5; D perhaps matches TRBD2 (5 bases). Germline V gene lookup returns CDR1 SGHVS and CDR2 FQNEAQ. The length of the CDR3 is 13 residues. Trimming removed 3 bases at V and 5 bases at J, with 10 bases between. The DNA of the CDR3 is TGTGCCAGCAGCTTCGGGCTAGCCGAGACCCAGTACTTC. It encodes CASSFGLAETQYF.

The chain has TRBV2 and TRBJ2-7, with D possibly matching TRBD2 (7 bases). Trimming shortened V by 6 bases and J by 5 bases, and 23 bases separated the two germline ends. The CDR3 extends over 16 amino acids. Germline V gene sequence: CDR1 SNHLY, CDR2 FYNNEI. CDR3 sequence (DNA): TGTGCCAGCAGAACCCCTAGGGGGGGCCCACGGGACGAGCAGTACTTC. Its translation: CASRTPRGGPRDEQYF. Full variable domain (outside the CDR3, taken from reference TRBV2 and TRBJ2-7): EPEVTQTPSHQVTQMGQEVILRCVPISNHLYFYWYRQILGQKVEFLVSFYNNEISEKSEIFDDQFSVERPDGSNFTLKIRSTKLEDSAMYFCASRTPRGGPRDEQYFGPGTRLTVT.

The chain couples TRBV19 to TRBJ1-2, with TRBD1 identical over 7 bases. The V segment lost 4 bases and the J segment 3 bases; nucleotides outside the gene matches: 20. Germline V gives CDR1 LNHDA, CDR2 SQIVND (reference sequence). The CDR3 consists of 19 residues. The CDR3 DNA reads TGTGCCAGTAGTAGTAATACCGGGACTCAGGGGGATTCATACTATGGCTACACCTTC. This translates into CASSSNTGTQGDSYYGYTF. The full variable domain, with the rest looked up from reference TRBV19 and TRBJ1-2, is DGGITQSPKYLFRKEGQNVTLSCEQNLNHDAMYWYRQDPGQGLRLIYYSQIVNDFQKGDIAEGYSVSREKKESFPLTVTSAQKNPTAFYLCASSSNTGTQGDSYYGYTFGSGTRLTVV.